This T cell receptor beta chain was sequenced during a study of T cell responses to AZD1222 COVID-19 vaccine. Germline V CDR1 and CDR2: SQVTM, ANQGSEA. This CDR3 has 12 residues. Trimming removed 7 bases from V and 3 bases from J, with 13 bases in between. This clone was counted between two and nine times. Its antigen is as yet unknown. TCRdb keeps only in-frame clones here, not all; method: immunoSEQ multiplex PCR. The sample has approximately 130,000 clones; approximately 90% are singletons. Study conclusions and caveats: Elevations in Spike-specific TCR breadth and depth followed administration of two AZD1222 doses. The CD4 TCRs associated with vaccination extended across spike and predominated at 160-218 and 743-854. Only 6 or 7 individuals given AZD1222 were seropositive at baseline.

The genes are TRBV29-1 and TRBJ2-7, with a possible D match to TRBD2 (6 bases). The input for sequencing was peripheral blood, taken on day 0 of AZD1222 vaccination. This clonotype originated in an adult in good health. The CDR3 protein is CSARTTHYEQYF. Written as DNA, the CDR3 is TGCAGCGCCCGGACTACGCACTACGAGCAGTACTTC.